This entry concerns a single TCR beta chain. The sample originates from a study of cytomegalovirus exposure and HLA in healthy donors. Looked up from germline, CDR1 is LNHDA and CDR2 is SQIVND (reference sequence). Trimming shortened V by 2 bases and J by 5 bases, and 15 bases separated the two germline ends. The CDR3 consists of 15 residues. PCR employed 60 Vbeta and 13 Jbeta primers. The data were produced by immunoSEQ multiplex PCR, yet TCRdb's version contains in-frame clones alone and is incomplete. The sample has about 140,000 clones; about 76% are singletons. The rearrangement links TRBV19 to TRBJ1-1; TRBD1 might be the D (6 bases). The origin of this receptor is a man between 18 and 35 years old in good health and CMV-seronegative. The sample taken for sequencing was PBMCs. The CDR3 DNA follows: TGTGCCAGTAGTATAACAGGGCCACGGAAAACTGAAGCTTTCTTT. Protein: CASSITGPRKTEAFF.